Reported below is one T cell receptor beta chain. Germline V CDR1 and CDR2: LGHNA, YSLEER. Trimming took 0 bases from V and 0 from J; bases not matched to a gene: 4. The CDR3 length is 16 residues. This sample is drawn from a study of control samples from healthy donors and cancer patients. Libraries were prepared by immunoSEQ multiplex PCR; TCRdb keeps only in-frame clonotypes and omits some of them. The table has more than 150,000 clones, approximately 90% seen once. The rearrangement joins TRBV4-3 to TRBJ1-1; 7 nucleotides align to TRBD1. Sequencing was carried out using blood. This TCR was recovered from a woman aged 25 to 39 in good health. DNA of the CDR3: TGCGCCAGCAGCCAAGATCCGACAGGGTTGAACACTGAAGCTTTCTTT. Its translation is CASSQDPTGLNTEAFF.